A single sample is the source of the 31 T cell receptor beta chains below, sequenced in a study of T cells in Graves' hyperthyroidism and ophthalmopathy. Amplification yielded TCR beta CDR3 regions, with RNA transcripts as the source. The HTBI primer set was used in a first-round RT-PCR of the TCR CDR3. MiXCR was run by TCRdb on the multiplex PCR reads, yielding one entry per CDR3 protein. This sample carries 250,000 to 300,000 distinct CDR3 sequences, roughly 14% of them seen once, and the ten largest clones take more than 10%. The sequenced sample consisted of blood. These receptors originate from a woman in her 40s with Graves' hyperthyroidism that later progressed to Graves' ophthalmopathy.

A note on this clonotype: A read error may be the cause here, since a much bigger clone is one base away. This chain joins TRBV30 and TRBJ2-7; no clear D. Per the germline V gene, CDR1 is GTSNPN and CDR2 is SVGIG (reference sequence). The CDR3 runs 14 residues. This CDR3 is CAWSLGKPTYERYF. The CDR3 nucleotides read TGTGCCTGGAGTCTTGGGAAGCCCACCTACGAGCGGTACTTC.

This clonotype appeared many times. The chain recombines TRBV3-1 with TRBJ1-2; D gene unclear. The CDR3 sequence is 14 residues long. The germline V gene encodes CDR1 LGHDT and CDR2 YNNKEL (reference sequence). V shed 4 bases and J shed 2 bases, with 11 bases lying between them. The CDR3 nucleotides read TGTGCCAGCAGCCCGAGGACGGTAAACTATGGCTACACCTTC. Translating gives CASSPRTVNYGYTF.

In its sample, this clonotype was seen many times. This chain links TRBV12-3 or TRBV12-4 with TRBJ1-2; maybe TRBD1 (5 bases). The length of the CDR3 is 14 residues. V shed 5 bases and J shed 8 bases, with 18 bases lying between them. The DNA of the CDR3 is TGTGCCAGCAGTCCTCTAGACGGGCGGGGGGGCTACACCTTC. It translates to CASSPLDGRGGYTF.

This clonotype was observed a few times. This sequence joins TRBV19 and TRBJ1-5, with D hard to call. The CDR3 covers 13 residues. The V gene lost 6 bases and the J gene lost 4 bases, with 10 bases spanning the gap. The germline V gene encodes CDR1 LNHDA and CDR2 SQIVND (reference sequence). The CDR3 loop reads CASRNWGNQPQHF. The CDR3 coding sequence is TGTGCCAGTAGGAACTGGGGTAATCAGCCCCAGCATTTT.

The chain uses TRBV7-2 and TRBJ1-5, with D possibly TRBD1 on 6 matching bases. This CDR3 spans 12 amino acids. The germline V gene encodes CDR1 SGHTA and CDR2 FQGNSA. The V gene lost 5 bases and the J gene lost 7 bases, with 9 bases spanning the gap. The CDR3 nucleotides are TGTGCCAGCAGCCAAGACAGGCAGCCCCAGCATTTT. Translation: CASSQDRQPQHF.

This clonotype appeared many times. This chain connects TRBV20-1 to TRBJ1-1, with TRBD1 matching over 7 bases. Per the germline V gene, CDR1 is DFQATT and CDR2 is SNEGSKA (reference sequence). The CDR3 covers 13 residues. The CDR3 region has the DNA TGCAATGCGGCAGACAGGGAAGGGACTGAAGCTTTCTTT. Protein sequence: CNAADREGTEAFF.

This clonotype appeared many times. This sequence joins TRBV28 and TRBJ1-1, with D perhaps matching TRBD1 (5 bases). Germline CDR1 and CDR2: MDHEN and SYDVKM. The CDR3 is 14 amino acids. V was clipped by 5 bases and J by 5 bases, with 15 bases between them. CDR3 sequence (DNA): TGTGCCAGCAGTCCGACAGATTTAGGGACTGAAGCTTTCTTT. Translating gives CASSPTDLGTEAFF.

The CDR3 region has the DNA TGTGCCAGCATCGAGTCTTTGAACACTGAAGCTTTCTTT. This sequence encodes CASIESLNTEAFF. The V call is TRBV28, the J call TRBJ1-1; no definite D call. V was trimmed by 7 bases and J by 0 bases, leaving 9 bases between them. Germline lookup yields CDR1 MDHEN and CDR2 SYDVKM. This CDR3 contains 13 residues.

This clonotype was observed many times. The genes are TRBV28 and TRBJ2-3; 7 nucleotides match TRBD2. Germline V CDR1 and CDR2: MDHEN, SYDVKM. This CDR3 is built from 16 residues. Trimming cost V 2 bases and J 2 bases; bases outside gene matches: 7. CDR3 in amino acids: CASSLRLAVATDTQYF. The CDR3, as DNA: TGTGCCAGCAGTTTAAGGCTAGCGGTAGCCACAGATACGCAGTATTTT.

This clonotype was detected many times. CDR3 residues: CASRRGPTGGFSGNEQFF. The CDR3 nucleotides are TGTGCCAGCAGACGAGGACCAACGGGGGGATTCTCAGGCAATGAGCAGTTCTTC. The chain is built from TRBV5-6 and TRBJ2-1; TRBD2 matches at 7 bases. The length of the CDR3 is 18 residues. Germline V gene lookup returns CDR1 SGHDT and CDR2 YYEEEE. V lost 5 bases, J lost 6 bases, and 20 bases stayed unmatched.

This clonotype was seen at least ten times. V gene TRBV27 combines with J gene TRBJ1-1; 7 nucleotides line up with TRBD1. CDR3 length: 14 residues. V lost 7 bases to trimming and J lost 2 bases; unmatched junction nucleotides: 7. Germline values: CDR1 MNHEY, CDR2 SMNVEV (reference sequence). This chain's CDR3 is CASNSGTANTEAFF. The CDR3 coding sequence is TGTGCCAGCAATTCCGGGACAGCTAACACTGAAGCTTTCTTT.

This clonotype was seen repeatedly, ten times or more. The CDR3 DNA is TGCAGTAGCGGAACTGCCTACAATGAGCAGTTCTTC. As protein: CSSGTAYNEQFF. The rearrangement uses TRBV20-1 and TRBJ2-1, with a weak D call TRBD2 (5 bases). The germline CDR1 and CDR2 sequences are DFQATT and SNEGSKA (reference sequence). The CDR3 spans 12 residues. Between the trimmed V and J ends, which lost 8 bases and 2 bases, there was a span of 10 bases.

On this clonotype: One junction end does not reproduce the germline sequence, and a read error may be involved. This chain connects TRBV12-3 or TRBV12-4 to TRBJ1-3, with D hard to call. The CDR3 totals 16 residues. The DNA of the CDR3 is TGTGTCAGCAGTTTGAGAGACATGAGCTCTGGAAACACCATATATTTT. It yields the protein CVSSLRDMSSGNTIYF.

This clonotype was counted at least ten times. This chain links TRBV9 with TRBJ1-1; TRBD1 aligns across 10 bases. Per germline, CDR1 SGDLS and CDR2 YYNGEE. J was trimmed by 6 bases and V by 4 bases; bases with no gene match: 12. The CDR3 length is 16 residues. This CDR3 reads CASSPGTGEYYAEAFF. CDR3 nucleotide sequence: TGTGCCAGCAGCCCCGGGACAGGGGAGTATTACGCTGAAGCTTTCTTT.

The chain employs TRBV11-2 and TRBJ2-1; 11 bases align to TRBD2. V was clipped by 1 base and J by 10 bases; unmatched bases: 12. The length of the CDR3 is 17 residues. The germline gives CDR1 SGHAT, CDR2 FQNNGV. The CDR3 region has the DNA TGTGCCAGCAGCTTAGCATTGGGACTAGCGGCAGATAGGGAGCAGTTCTTC. Amino acid sequence: CASSLALGLAADREQFF.

This clonotype was observed a handful of times. The genes are TRBV4-2 and TRBJ2-3; TRBD2 aligns across 8 bases. Germline values: CDR1 LGHNA, CDR2 YNFKEQ. After removal of 0 bases from V and 4 bases from J, the junction contained 3 bases not matched to a gene. This CDR3 has 15 amino acids. CDR3 nucleotide sequence: TGTGCCAGCAGCCAAGATACTAGCGGCCCAGATACGCAGTATTTT. Its translation: CASSQDTSGPDTQYF.

Concerning this clonotype: Just one base apart from a much larger clone, this may be a read error. V and J are TRBV11-2 and TRBJ2-7, with D maybe TRBD1 (5 bases). This CDR3 has 14 residues. Germline loops: CDR1 SGHAT, CDR2 FQNNGV. The CDR3 sequence: CAGSLARDSYEQYF. CDR3 nucleotides: TGTGCCGGCAGCTTAGCCAGGGACTCCTACGAGCAGTACTTC.

In its sample, this clonotype was seen many times. The gene calls are TRBV19 and TRBJ2-1, with D perhaps matching TRBD2 (6 bases). Trimming shortened V by 5 bases and J by 0 bases, and 14 bases separated the two germline ends. The CDR3 loop spans 16 amino acids. Germline V gene data show CDR1 as LNHDA and CDR2 as SQIVND (reference sequence). CDR3 amino acids: CASSRGAQSSYNEQFF. For the CDR3, the DNA is TGTGCCAGTAGTCGCGGGGCGCAGAGCTCCTACAATGAGCAGTTCTTC.

This clonotype was seen only a few times. This chain joins TRBV27 and TRBJ1-2; 7 bases are shared with TRBD1. Germline-derived CDR1 and CDR2 are MNHEY and SMNVEV (reference sequence). Unmatched junction bases numbered 10, after V lost 7 bases and J lost 5 bases. CDR3 length: 14 residues. The CDR3 nucleotides read TGTGCCAGCACCCCGGCAGGGGGTCGGTATGGCTACACCTTC. It translates to CASTPAGGRYGYTF.

This clonotype came up a few times. This may arise from a read error, as a much more abundant clone is one base away. This chain's CDR3 is CASKRYSEQFF. CDR3 sequence (DNA): TGTGCCAGCAAGCGGTACAGTGAGCAGTTCTTC. The chain couples TRBV2 to TRBJ2-1; possibly TRBD2 for D (5 bases). CDR1 and CDR2 (germline): SNHLY, FYNNEI. There are 11 residues in the CDR3.

The table lists this clonotype with a few counts. This chain uses TRBV19 with TRBJ1-1; 7 nucleotides align to TRBD1. The CDR3 sequence is 13 residues long. V was clipped by 7 bases and J by 0 bases; unmatched bases: 2. CDR1 and CDR2 from the germline V gene are LNHDA and SQIVND (reference sequence). The CDR3 spells CASNRGLNTEAFF. CDR3 bases: TGTGCCAGTAACAGGGGCCTGAACACTGAAGCTTTCTTT.

This clonotype was found a few times. J is TRBJ1-2 and V is TRBV20-1; possible D gene TRBD1, 6 bases. The CDR3 sequence is 14 residues long. V lost 2 bases to trimming and J lost 6 bases, with 16 bases between them. CDR1 DFQATT and CDR2 SNEGSKA come from the germline V gene (reference sequence). The CDR3 reads CSARPRGAWDGYTF. The CDR3 DNA sequence: TGCAGTGCTAGACCCCGGGGGGCATGGGATGGCTACACCTTC.

This clonotype has only a few counts. The chain joins TRBV6-1 to TRBJ2-3; D gene uncertain. Germline loops: CDR1 MNHNS, CDR2 SASEGT. V lost 8 bases and J lost 9, with 12 bases in between. CDR3 length: 11 amino acids. The CDR3 is CASWEADTQYF. The DNA for the CDR3 is TGTGCCAGCTGGGAAGCCGACACGCAGTATTTT.

This clonotype was detected many times. The J gene is TRBJ1-5, the V gene TRBV10-3; D gene ambiguous. Germline CDR1 reads ENHRY; CDR2 reads SYGVKD. The germline V and J ends were trimmed by 2 bases and 0 bases, with 11 bases remaining between them. The CDR3 covers 16 residues. The CDR3 nucleotides are TGTGCCATCAGTGAGAATCCGAGGGCTAGCAATCAGCCCCAGCATTTT. Translating gives CAISENPRASNQPQHF.

This clonotype was seen ten or more times. The chain couples TRBV7-2 to TRBJ2-3; the match to TRBD2 covers 13 bases. CDR1 SGHTA and CDR2 FQGNSA come from the germline V gene. V lost 1 base, J lost 5 bases, and 6 bases stayed unmatched. The CDR3 sequence is 17 residues long. In DNA form, the CDR3 reads TGTGCCAGCAGCTTAGTAGGGACTAGCGGGACACAAGATACGCAGTATTTT. It specifies CASSLVGTSGTQDTQYF.

There are many counts of this clonotype. The V gene is TRBV29-1, the J gene TRBJ2-1; D uncertain. V lost 8 bases and J 4 bases, leaving 18 bases between the germline ends. Germline V gene lookup returns CDR1 SQVTM and CDR2 ANQGSEA. The CDR3 covers 14 residues. CDR3 sequence reads: CSFSYPSPYNEQFF. CDR3 nucleotides: TGCAGCTTCTCGTACCCGTCTCCTTACAATGAGCAGTTCTTC.

This clonotype was counted a few times. The chain recombines TRBV6-1 with TRBJ1-2; perhaps TRBD1 as D (5 bases). Germline CDR1 reads MNHNS; CDR2 reads SASEGT. V shed 3 bases and J shed 4 bases, with 9 bases lying between them. There are 13 residues in the CDR3. The CDR3 DNA sequence: TGTGCCAGCAGTGAGGGGACCTTCTATGGCTACACCTTC. Protein sequence: CASSEGTFYGYTF.

This chain links TRBV4-1 with TRBJ2-7; D is perhaps TRBD1 or TRBD2 (7 bases each). Looked up from germline, CDR1 is MGHRA and CDR2 is YSYEKL. V lost 0 bases and J lost 4, with 16 bases in between. The CDR3 has 16 residues. The CDR3 sequence: CASSQESAGGAYEQYF. The CDR3 bases are TGCGCCAGCAGCCAAGAGTCTGCAGGGGGGGCGTACGAGCAGTACTTC.

This clonotype appeared many times. This rearrangement joins TRBV13 to TRBJ2-7, with D uncertain. Germline V gene sequence: CDR1 PRHDT, CDR2 FYEKMQ (reference sequence). The CDR3 is made up of 12 amino acids. With 5 bases removed from V and 2 bases from J, the gap between germline ends came to 7 bases. The CDR3 here is CASSARPYEQYF. The CDR3 nucleotides are TGTGCCAGCAGCGCCCGACCCTACGAGCAGTACTTC.

This clonotype was counted many times. The genes are TRBV5-1 and TRBJ2-1, with a tentative D call TRBD2 (6 bases). The CDR3 has 15 amino acids. The V end lost 0 bases, the J end lost 3 bases, and 10 bases lay between the germline ends. The germline gives CDR1 SGHRS, CDR2 YFSETQ. The CDR3 spells CASSLVTSDYNEQFF. The CDR3 bases are TGCGCCAGCAGCTTGGTGACTAGTGACTACAATGAGCAGTTCTTC.

This clonotype appeared many times. The V and J genes are TRBV20-1 and TRBJ2-1; D is possibly TRBD1 or TRBD2 (7 bases each). The CDR3 consists of 15 residues. The V gene lost 6 bases and the J gene lost 2 bases, with 17 bases spanning the gap. Germline-derived CDR1 and CDR2 are DFQATT and SNEGSKA (reference sequence). The CDR3 is CSACRGLAAYNEQFF. The CDR3 nucleotides are TGCAGTGCCTGTAGGGGGCTAGCGGCCTACAATGAGCAGTTCTTC.